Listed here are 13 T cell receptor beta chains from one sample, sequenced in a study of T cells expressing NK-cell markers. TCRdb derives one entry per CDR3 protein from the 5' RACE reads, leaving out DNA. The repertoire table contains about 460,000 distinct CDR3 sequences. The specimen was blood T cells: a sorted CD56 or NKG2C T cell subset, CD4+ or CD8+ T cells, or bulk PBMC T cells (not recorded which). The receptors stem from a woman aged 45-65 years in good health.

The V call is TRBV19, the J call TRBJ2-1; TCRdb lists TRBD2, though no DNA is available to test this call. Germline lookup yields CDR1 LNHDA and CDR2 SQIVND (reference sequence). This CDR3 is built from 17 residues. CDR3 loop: CASSIAGTSGTYNEQFF.

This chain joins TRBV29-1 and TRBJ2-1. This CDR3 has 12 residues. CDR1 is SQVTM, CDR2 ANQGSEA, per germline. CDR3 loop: CSVEGVSNEQFF.

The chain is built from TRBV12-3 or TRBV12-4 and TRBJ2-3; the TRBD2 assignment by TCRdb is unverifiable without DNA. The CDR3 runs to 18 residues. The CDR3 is CASSPYGTSGRVTDTQYF.

CDR3 loop: CATSTGLVVSTDTQYF. V and J are TRBV15 and TRBJ2-3; TCRdb reports TRBD1, a call that lacks DNA to check it against. The CDR3 has 16 amino acids. Germline CDR1 LNHNV, CDR2 YYDKDF (reference sequence).

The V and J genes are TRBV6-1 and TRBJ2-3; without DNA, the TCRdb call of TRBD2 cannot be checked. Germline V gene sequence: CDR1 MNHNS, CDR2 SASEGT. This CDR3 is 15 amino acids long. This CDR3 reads CATSSGLAGRDTQYF.

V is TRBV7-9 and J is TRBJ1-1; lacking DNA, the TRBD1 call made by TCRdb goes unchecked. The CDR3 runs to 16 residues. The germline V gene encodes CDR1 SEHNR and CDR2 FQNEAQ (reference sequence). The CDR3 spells CASSYDQGPGKAEAFF.

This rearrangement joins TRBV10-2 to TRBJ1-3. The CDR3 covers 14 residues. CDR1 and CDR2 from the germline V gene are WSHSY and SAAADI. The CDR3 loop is CASRTTYSGNTIYF.

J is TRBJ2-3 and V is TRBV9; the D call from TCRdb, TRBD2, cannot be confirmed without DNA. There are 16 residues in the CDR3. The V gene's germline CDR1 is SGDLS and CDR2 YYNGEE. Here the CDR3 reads CASSALSAGVSDTQYF.

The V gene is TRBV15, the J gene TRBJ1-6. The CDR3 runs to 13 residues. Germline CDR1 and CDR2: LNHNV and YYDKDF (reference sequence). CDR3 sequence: CATSRDQVSPLHF. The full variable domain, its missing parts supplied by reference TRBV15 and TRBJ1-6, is DAMVIQNPRYQVTQFGKPVTLSCSQTLNHNVMYWYQQKSSQAPKLLFHYYDKDFNNEADTPDNFQSRRPNTSFCFLDIRSPGLGDTAMYLCATSRDQVSPLHFGNGTRLTVT.

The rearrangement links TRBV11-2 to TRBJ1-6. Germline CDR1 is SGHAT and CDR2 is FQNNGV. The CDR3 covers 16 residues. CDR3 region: CASSYQGSSYNSPLHF.

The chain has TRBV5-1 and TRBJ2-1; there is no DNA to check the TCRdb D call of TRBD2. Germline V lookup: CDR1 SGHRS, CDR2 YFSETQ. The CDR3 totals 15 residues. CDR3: CASSPTSGRAGEQFF.

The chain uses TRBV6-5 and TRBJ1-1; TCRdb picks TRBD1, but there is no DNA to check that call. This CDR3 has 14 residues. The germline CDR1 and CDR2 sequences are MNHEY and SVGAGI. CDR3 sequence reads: CASSYAQGVTEAFF.

The CDR3 protein is CASSFGGSRYGYTF. The chain recombines TRBV12-3 or TRBV12-4 with TRBJ1-2; TCRdb picks TRBD1, but there is no DNA to check that call. CDR3 length: 14 residues.